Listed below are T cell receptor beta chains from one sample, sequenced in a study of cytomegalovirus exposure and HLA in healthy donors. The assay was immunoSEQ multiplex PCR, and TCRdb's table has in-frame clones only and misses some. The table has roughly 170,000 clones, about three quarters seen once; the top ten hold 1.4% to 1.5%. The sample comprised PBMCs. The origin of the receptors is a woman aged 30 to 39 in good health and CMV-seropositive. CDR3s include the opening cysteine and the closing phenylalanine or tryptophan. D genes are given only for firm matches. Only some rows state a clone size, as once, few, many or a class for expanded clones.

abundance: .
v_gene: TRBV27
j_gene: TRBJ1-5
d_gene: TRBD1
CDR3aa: CASSLATGGSQPQHF
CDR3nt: TGTGCCAGCAGTTTAGCGACAGGGGGCAGTCAGCCCCAGCATTTT

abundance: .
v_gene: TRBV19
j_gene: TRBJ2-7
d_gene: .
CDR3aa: CASSHGDPPYEQYF
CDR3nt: TGTGCCAGTAGTCACGGGGATCCTCCCTACGAGCAGTACTTC

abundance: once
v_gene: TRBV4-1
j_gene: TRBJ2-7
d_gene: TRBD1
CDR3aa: CASSQEALGQGGKQYF
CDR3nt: TGCGCCAGCAGCCAAGAGGCTTTAGGACAGGGGGGAAAGCAGTACTTC

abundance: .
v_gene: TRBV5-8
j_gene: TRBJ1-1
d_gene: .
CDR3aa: CASSLPPGQKSNTEAFF
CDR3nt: TGTGCCAGCAGCTTACCCCCCGGACAGAAGTCGAACACTGAAGCTTTCTTT

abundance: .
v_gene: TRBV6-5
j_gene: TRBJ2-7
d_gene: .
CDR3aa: CASHSQERVHEQYF
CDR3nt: TGTGCCAGTCACTCACAGGAGCGGGTGCACGAGCAGTACTTC

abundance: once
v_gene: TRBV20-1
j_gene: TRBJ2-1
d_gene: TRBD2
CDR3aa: CSASGGEQFF
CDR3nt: TGCAGTGCCTCGGGGGGTGAGCAGTTCTTC

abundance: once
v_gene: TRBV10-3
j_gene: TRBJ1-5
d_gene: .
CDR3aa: CAISVGAGRNQPQHF
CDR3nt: TGTGCCATCAGTGTGGGGGCAGGCAGGAATCAGCCCCAGCATTTT

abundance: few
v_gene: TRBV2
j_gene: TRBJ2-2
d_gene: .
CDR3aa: CASSWGRTTNTGELFF
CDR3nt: TGTGCCAGCAGTTGGGGCCGGACAACGAACACCGGGGAGCTGTTTTTT

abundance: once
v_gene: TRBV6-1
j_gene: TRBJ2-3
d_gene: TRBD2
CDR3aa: CASSEASSGRTDTQYF
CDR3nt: TGTGCCAGCAGTGAAGCGTCTAGCGGGAGAACAGATACGCAGTATTTT

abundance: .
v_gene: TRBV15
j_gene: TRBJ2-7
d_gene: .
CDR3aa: CATSRETTGQYF
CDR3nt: TGTGCCACCAGCAGAGAAACCACAGGGCAGTACTTC

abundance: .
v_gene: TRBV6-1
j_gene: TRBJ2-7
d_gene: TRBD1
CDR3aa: CATGGSSFREQYF
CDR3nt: TGTGCCACAGGGGGAAGTTCCTTCCGAGAGCAGTACTTC

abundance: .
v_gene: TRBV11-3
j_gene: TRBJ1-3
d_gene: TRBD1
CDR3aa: CASSLGSGQGSPAGNTIYF
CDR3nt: TGTGCCAGCAGCTTGGGGTCGGGACAGGGATCGCCCGCTGGAAACACCATATATTTT

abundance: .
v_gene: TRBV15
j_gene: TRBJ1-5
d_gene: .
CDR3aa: CATSRDGNQPQHF
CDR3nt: TGTGCCACCAGCAGAGACGGCAATCAGCCCCAGCATTTT

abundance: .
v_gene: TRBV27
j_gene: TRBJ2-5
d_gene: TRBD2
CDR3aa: CATSLGTGGIETQYF
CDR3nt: TGTGCCACCTCGTTGGGAACGGGAGGGATAGAGACCCAGTACTTC

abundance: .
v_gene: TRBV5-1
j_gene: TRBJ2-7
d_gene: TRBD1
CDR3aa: CASSLDSLTGAYEQYF
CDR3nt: TGCGCCAGCAGCTTGGATAGTCTGACAGGGGCCTACGAGCAGTACTTC